The 17 T cell receptor beta chains listed next were all sequenced from one sample in a study of early T cells in non-severe SARS-CoV-2 infection. TCRdb re-derived calls from the 5' RACE reads in MiXCR, one entry per CDR3 protein. The table includes around 70,000 distinct CDR3 sequences, around a sixth detected once. The material sequenced was whole blood. The source of these receptors is an adult who was a healthcare worker with PCR-confirmed SARS-CoV-2 infection or an uninfected control (not recorded which).

At least ten counts were recorded for this clonotype. V usage is TRBV7-2 and J usage is TRBJ2-3; 12 bases agree with TRBD2. The CDR3 sequence is 16 residues long. Germline V gives CDR1 SGHTA, CDR2 FQGNSA. After removal of 5 bases from V and 2 bases from J, the junction contained 5 bases not matched to a gene. The CDR3 DNA sequence: TGTGCCAGCAGCCAGCTAGCGGGGGGGTCCACAGATACGCAGTATTTT. Its protein product is CASSQLAGGSTDTQYF.

This clonotype occurred a few times. This chain links TRBV14 with TRBJ2-3; D is possibly TRBD2 (6 bases). Trimming took off 6 bases at V and 1 base at J, with 20 bases between the two ends. From germline, CDR1 is SGHDN and CDR2 FVKESK. This CDR3 has 17 amino acids. The CDR3 bases are TGTGCCAGCAGTCCGGGAGAGGGACCCGAACGCACAGATACGCAGTATTTT. Encoded protein: CASSPGEGPERTDTQYF.

This clonotype was seen a handful of times. This chain connects TRBV6-5 to TRBJ1-1; 7 bases are a match to TRBD1. The CDR3 is 15 residues long. The V segment lost 5 bases and the J segment 4 bases; nucleotides outside the gene matches: 10. In germline, CDR1 is MNHEY, CDR2 SVGAGI. The CDR3: CASSPRDSRGTEAFF. The CDR3 nucleotides read TGTGCCAGCAGTCCCCGGGACAGTAGGGGCACTGAAGCTTTCTTT.

J is TRBJ1-2 and V is TRBV6-2 or TRBV6-3, with D tentatively TRBD1 (5 bases). V lost 6 bases and J lost 4, with 15 bases in between. Germline assignment: CDR1 MNHEY and CDR2 SVGEGT. The CDR3 consists of 14 residues. CDR3 residues: CASSQGVIRYGYTF. CDR3 nucleotide sequence: TGTGCCAGCAGCCAAGGGGTTATCCGCTATGGCTACACCTTC.

The sample holds a few counts of this clonotype. The chain combines TRBV10-3 with TRBJ1-1; 11 bases line up with TRBD1. Germline lookup yields CDR1 ENHRY and CDR2 SYGVKD. With V trimmed by 10 bases and J by 7 bases, 8 bases remained unmatched. There are 13 residues in the CDR3. The CDR3 protein is CATGGGTGGEAFF. The CDR3, as DNA: TGTGCCACAGGAGGCGGGACAGGGGGTGAAGCTTTCTTT.

This clonotype was counted between two and nine times. A junction end diverges from the germline sequence, so it may reflect a read error. The J gene is TRBJ2-7, the V gene TRBV6-5, with 7 bases matching TRBD1. CDR3 size: 13 residues. From germline, CDR1 is MNHEY and CDR2 SVGAGI. CDR3 DNA: TGTGCCAGCAGTAACTCACGGACAGGCGAGCAGTACTTC. Its protein is CASSNSRTGEQYF.

This clonotype came up a few times. This rearrangement joins TRBV7-9 to TRBJ1-2, with D unclear. V was clipped by 5 bases and J by 8 bases, with 9 bases between them. The CDR3 spans 11 residues. Looked up from germline, CDR1 is SEHNR and CDR2 is FQNEAQ (reference sequence). CDR3 bases: TGTGCCAGCAGCCCTGACTTGGGCTACACCTTC. It encodes CASSPDLGYTF. The full variable domain, completed using reference TRBV7-9 and TRBJ1-2, is DTGVSQNPRHKITKRGQNVTFRCDPISEHNRLYWYRQTLGQGPEFLTYFQNEAQLEKSRLLSDRFSAERPKGSFSTLEIQRTEQGDSAMYLCASSPDLGYTFGSGTRLTVV.

The chain couples TRBV7-9 to TRBJ2-5; 13 bases agree with TRBD2. The ends lost 5 bases at V and 1 base at J; junction bases unmatched: 4. In germline, CDR1 is SEHNR, CDR2 FQNEAQ (reference sequence). This CDR3 has 16 residues. CDR3 sequence reads: CASSPGTSGTQETQYF. CDR3 DNA: TGTGCCAGCAGCCCAGGGACTAGCGGGACCCAAGAGACCCAGTACTTC.

The chain links TRBV27 to TRBJ2-3; D not resolved. The CDR3 consists of 16 residues. CDR1 and CDR2 from the germline V gene are MNHEY and SMNVEV (reference sequence). V was trimmed by 0 bases and J by 0 bases, leaving 10 bases between them. The CDR3 protein is CASSLSGLTSTDTQYF. CDR3 bases: TGTGCCAGCAGTTTATCGGGATTGACTAGCACAGATACGCAGTATTTT.

The sample holds a few counts of this clonotype. The genes are TRBV20-1 and TRBJ2-4, with D perhaps being TRBD1 or TRBD2 (5 bases each). This CDR3 is 16 amino acids long. Germline CDR1 DFQATT, CDR2 SNEGSKA (reference sequence). With 5 bases removed from V and 1 base from J, the gap between germline ends came to 18 bases. In DNA form, the CDR3 reads TGCAGTGCTTACATGACTGGGGGACGTGCCAAAAACATTCAGTACTTC. Protein: CSAYMTGGRAKNIQYF.

This clonotype turned up a few times. The V call is TRBV5-1, the J call TRBJ1-6; perhaps TRBD1 as D (5 bases). Per the germline V gene, CDR1 is SGHRS and CDR2 is YFSETQ. V was shortened by 3 bases and J by 0 bases, with 10 bases between the two germline ends. The CDR3 contains 16 residues. The CDR3 DNA sequence: TGCGCCAGCAGCTCGACAGAAAGCTCCTATAATTCACCCCTCCACTTT. Translation gives CASSSTESSYNSPLHF.

The chain recombines TRBV29-1 with TRBJ2-3; D gene uncertain. Germline CDR1 and CDR2: SQVTM and ANQGSEA. The CDR3 loop spans 11 amino acids. V shed 7 bases and J shed 6 bases, with 11 bases lying between them. In nucleotides, the CDR3 is TGCAGCGCCGACGTTTCGGATACGCAGTATTTT. The encoded protein is CSADVSDTQYF.

This clonotype was counted between two and nine times. The rearrangement links TRBV9 to TRBJ2-7, with 8 bases identical to TRBD1. Germline V gene lookup returns CDR1 SGDLS and CDR2 YYNGEE. V shed 2 bases and J 4 bases; nucleotides not matched to a gene: 8. The CDR3 has 15 amino acids. This CDR3 reads CASSVGTGSAYEQYF. In DNA form, the CDR3 reads TGTGCCAGCAGCGTGGGGACAGGCTCGGCTTACGAGCAGTACTTC.

The chain couples TRBV19 to TRBJ2-7; possible D gene TRBD2, 6 bases. The CDR3 covers 16 residues. V was clipped by 7 bases and J by 0 bases, with 19 bases between them. The germline V gene has CDR1 LNHDA and CDR2 SQIVND (reference sequence). CDR3 sequence reads: CASTLGPPRGSYEQYF. The DNA for the CDR3 is TGTGCCAGTACCCTTGGACCTCCGCGGGGCTCCTACGAGCAGTACTTC.

This clonotype was recorded a few times. The chain employs TRBV20-1 and TRBJ2-7, with D unclear. The CDR3 length is 13 residues. Germline CDR1 and CDR2: DFQATT and SNEGSKA (reference sequence). V was pared by 8 bases and J by 4 bases, with 18 bases between. The CDR3 protein is CSTAVDLSYEQYF. The CDR3 nucleotides read TGCAGTACCGCAGTGGACCTTTCGTACGAGCAGTACTTC.

This chain links TRBV11-2 with TRBJ2-7, with TRBD1 as a possible D gene (6 bases). The CDR3 spans 13 residues. Trimming stripped 3 bases from V and 2 bases from J, with 8 bases between. Germline-derived CDR1 and CDR2 are SGHAT and FQNNGV. In DNA, the CDR3 is TGTGCCAGCAGCTTCCGGACAGCCTACGAGCAGTACTTC. This codes for CASSFRTAYEQYF.

This clonotype occurred a few times. This chain joins TRBV29-1 and TRBJ2-7; D possibly corresponds to TRBD2 (5 bases). V lost 7 bases to trimming and J lost 3 bases, with 10 bases between them. CDR1 SQVTM and CDR2 ANQGSEA come from the germline V gene. The CDR3 is 11 amino acids. The CDR3 nucleotides are TGCAGCGCCTTGGAGGACTACGAGCAGTACTTC. It encodes CSALEDYEQYF.